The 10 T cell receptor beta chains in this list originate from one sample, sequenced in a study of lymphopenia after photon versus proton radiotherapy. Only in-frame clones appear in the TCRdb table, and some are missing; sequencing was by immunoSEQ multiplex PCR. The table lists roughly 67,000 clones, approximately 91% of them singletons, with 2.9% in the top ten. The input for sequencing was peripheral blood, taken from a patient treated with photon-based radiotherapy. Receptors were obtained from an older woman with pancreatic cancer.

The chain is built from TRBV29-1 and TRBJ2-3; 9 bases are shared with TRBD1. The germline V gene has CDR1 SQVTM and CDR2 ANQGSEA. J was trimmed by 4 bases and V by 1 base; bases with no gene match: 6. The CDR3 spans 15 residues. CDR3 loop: CSVEGKQGASDTQYF. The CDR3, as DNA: TGCAGCGTTGAAGGGAAACAGGGGGCTTCAGATACGCAGTATTTT.

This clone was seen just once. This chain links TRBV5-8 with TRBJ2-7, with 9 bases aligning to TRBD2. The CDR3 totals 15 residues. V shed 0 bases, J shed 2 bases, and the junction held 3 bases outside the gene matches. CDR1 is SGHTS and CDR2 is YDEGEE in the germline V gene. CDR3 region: CASSLEASGTYEQYF. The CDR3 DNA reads TGTGCCAGCAGCTTGGAGGCTAGCGGGACCTACGAGCAGTACTTC.

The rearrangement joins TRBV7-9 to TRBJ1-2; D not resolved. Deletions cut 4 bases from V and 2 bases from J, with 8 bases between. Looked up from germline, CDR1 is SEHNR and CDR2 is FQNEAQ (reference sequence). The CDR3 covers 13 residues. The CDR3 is CASSSTVNYGYTF. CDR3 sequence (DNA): TGTGCCAGCAGCTCCACCGTAAACTATGGCTACACCTTC.

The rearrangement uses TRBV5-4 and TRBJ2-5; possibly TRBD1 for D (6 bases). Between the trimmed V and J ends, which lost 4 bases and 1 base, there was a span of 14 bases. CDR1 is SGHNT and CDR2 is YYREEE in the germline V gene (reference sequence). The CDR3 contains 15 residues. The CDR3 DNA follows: TGTGCCAGCAGCGCCCTGACAGGTGTCCAAGAGACCCAGTACTTC. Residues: CASSALTGVQETQYF.

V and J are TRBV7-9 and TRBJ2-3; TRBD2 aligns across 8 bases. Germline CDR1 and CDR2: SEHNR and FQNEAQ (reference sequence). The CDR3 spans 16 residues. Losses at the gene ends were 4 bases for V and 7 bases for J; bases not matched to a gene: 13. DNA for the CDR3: TGTGCCAGCAGCTCCTTAGCGGGGAGGGGAAAAAATACGCAGTATTTT. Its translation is CASSSLAGRGKNTQYF. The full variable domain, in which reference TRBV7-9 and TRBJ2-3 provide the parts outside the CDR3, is DTGVSQNPRHKITKRGQNVTFRCDPISEHNRLYWYRQTLGQGPEFLTYFQNEAQLEKSRLLSDRFSAERPKGSFSTLEIQRTEQGDSAMYLCASSSLAGRGKNTQYFGPGTRLTVL.

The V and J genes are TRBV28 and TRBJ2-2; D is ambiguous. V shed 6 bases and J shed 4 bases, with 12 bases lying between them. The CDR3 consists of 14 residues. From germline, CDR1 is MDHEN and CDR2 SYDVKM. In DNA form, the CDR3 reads TGTGCCAGCAGAAACTCGGCCCTCACCGGGGAGCTGTTTTTT. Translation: CASRNSALTGELFF.

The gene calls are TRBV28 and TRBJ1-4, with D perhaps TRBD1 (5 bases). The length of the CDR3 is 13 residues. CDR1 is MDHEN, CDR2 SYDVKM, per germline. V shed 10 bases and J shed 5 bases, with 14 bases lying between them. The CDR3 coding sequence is TGTGCCACCGGGGACTTCGAAAATGAAAAACTGTTTTTT. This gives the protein CATGDFENEKLFF.

CDR3 in amino acids: CASSMGGRLGQYF. Here the CDR3 DNA reads TGTGCCAGTAGTATGGGTGGCCGACTTGGGCAGTACTTC. The J gene is TRBJ2-7, the V gene TRBV19; D gene unclear. Germline V gene data show CDR1 as LNHDA and CDR2 as SQIVND (reference sequence). CDR3 length equals 13 residues. V dropped 3 bases and J dropped 9 bases, with 15 bases sitting between them.

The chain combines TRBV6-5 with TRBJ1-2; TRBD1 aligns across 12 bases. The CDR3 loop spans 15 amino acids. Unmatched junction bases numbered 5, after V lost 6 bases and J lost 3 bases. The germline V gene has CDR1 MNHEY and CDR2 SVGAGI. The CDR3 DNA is TGTGCCAGCAGCCCCGGGACAGGGGGCCACTATGGCTACACCTTC. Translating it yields CASSPGTGGHYGYTF.

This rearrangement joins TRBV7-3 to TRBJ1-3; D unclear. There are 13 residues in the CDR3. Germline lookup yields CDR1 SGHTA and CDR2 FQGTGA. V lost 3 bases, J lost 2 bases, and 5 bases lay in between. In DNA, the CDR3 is TGTGCCAGCAGCTTGCAGCCTGGAAACACCATATATTTT. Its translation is CASSLQPGNTIYF. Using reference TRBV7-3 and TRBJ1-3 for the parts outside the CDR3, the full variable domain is GAGVSQTPSNKVTEKGKYVELRCDPISGHTALYWYRQSLGQGPEFLIYFQGTGAADDSGLPNDRFFAVRPEGSVSTLKIQRTERGDSAVYLCASSLQPGNTIYFGEGSWLTVV.